This is a list of T cell receptor beta chains from one sample in a study of blood T cells in healthy people across ages. A single record per CDR3 protein comes from TCRdb applying MiXCR to the 5' RACE reads. The data contain about 1.7 million distinct CDR3 sequences, roughly 27% of them singletons. The sequencing input was blood. These receptors originate from a woman younger than 45 in good health. CDR3s include the opening cysteine and the closing phenylalanine or tryptophan. D genes are given only for firm matches. Clone sizes are given selectively: once, few, many, or a class where the clone is expanded.

J gene: TRBJ2-1; clone size: .; D gene: .; V gene: TRBV5-5; CDR3 DNA: TGTGCCAGCATCCTAGCCGGGACTTCGAGCTCCTACAATGAGCAGTTCTTC; CDR3 protein: CASILAGTSSSYNEQFF
J gene: TRBJ2-5; clone size: .; D gene: .; V gene: TRBV5-1; CDR3 DNA: TGCGCCAGCAGCTTGGCCTCACAGCTAGGGGAGACCCAGTACTTC; CDR3 protein: CASSLASQLGETQYF
J gene: TRBJ1-5; clone size: few; D gene: .; V gene: TRBV28; CDR3 DNA: TGTGCCAGCAGCCATCTGGGGGAAGATCAGCCCCAGCATTTT; CDR3 protein: CASSHLGEDQPQHF
J gene: TRBJ2-6; clone size: .; D gene: .; V gene: TRBV20-1; CDR3 DNA: TGCAGTGCTAGTTTAGGTACCGGGGCCAACGTCCTGACTTTC; CDR3 protein: CSASLGTGANVLTF
J gene: TRBJ1-4; clone size: few; D gene: .; V gene: TRBV29-1; CDR3 DNA: TGCAGCGGGGGGGGACCGGGCGGCACTAATGAAAAACTGTTTTTT; CDR3 protein: CSGGGPGGTNEKLFF
J gene: TRBJ2-5; clone size: .; D gene: .; V gene: TRBV12-3/TRBV12-4; CDR3 DNA: TGTGCCAGCAGTTTCCTCGAATCCGGGATGAGGGAGACCCAGTACTTC; CDR3 protein: CASSFLESGMRETQYF
J gene: TRBJ2-1; clone size: many; D gene: .; V gene: TRBV4-3; CDR3 DNA: TGCGCCAGCAGCCAAGATGACTCCGGGACTGGTTACTACAATGAGCAGTTCTTC; CDR3 protein: CASSQDDSGTGYYNEQFF
J gene: TRBJ2-3; clone size: many; D gene: TRBD2; V gene: TRBV4-1; CDR3 DNA: TGCGCCAGCAGCCAAGACGCGGGGGAGAGGGCAGATACGCAGTATTTT; CDR3 protein: CASSQDAGERADTQYF
J gene: TRBJ1-2; clone size: .; D gene: .; V gene: TRBV6-1; CDR3 DNA: TGTGCCAGCAGTTCGACAAACCGCTATGGCTACACCTTC; CDR3 protein: CASSSTNRYGYTF
J gene: TRBJ1-2; clone size: few; D gene: TRBD1; V gene: TRBV7-3; CDR3 DNA: TGTGCCAGCAGCTTAACCCCGGACAGGAGGTATGGCTACACCTTC; CDR3 protein: CASSLTPDRRYGYTF
J gene: TRBJ2-5; clone size: few; D gene: .; V gene: TRBV3-1; CDR3 DNA: TGTGCCAGCAGCCATCGCAGAACACAAGAGACCCAGTACTTC; CDR3 protein: CASSHRRTQETQYF
J gene: TRBJ1-2; clone size: many; D gene: TRBD1; V gene: TRBV20-1; CDR3 DNA: TGCAGTGCTAGGAGGACAGGGGGCGAGAGGGATGGCTACACCTTC; CDR3 protein: CSARRTGGERDGYTF
J gene: TRBJ2-4; clone size: many; D gene: .; V gene: TRBV15; CDR3 DNA: TGTGCCACCTCCAGCCAATCCTATCTAGCCAAAAACATTCAGTACTTC; CDR3 protein: CATSSQSYLAKNIQYF
J gene: TRBJ2-7; clone size: few; D gene: .; V gene: TRBV5-1; CDR3 DNA: TGCGCCAGCAGGGCTGTCAGGGGTGATCACTACGAGCAGTACTTC; CDR3 protein: CASRAVRGDHYEQYF
J gene: TRBJ2-7; clone size: .; D gene: TRBD1; V gene: TRBV10-3; CDR3 DNA: TGTGCCATCAGCTCTGAACAGGGGGCGGACGAGCAGTACTTC; CDR3 protein: CAISSEQGADEQYF
J gene: TRBJ2-5; clone size: few; D gene: .; V gene: TRBV5-1; CDR3 DNA: TGCGCCAGCAGCCATGAAAGGGTTGAGGAGACCCAGTACTTC; CDR3 protein: CASSHERVEETQYF
J gene: TRBJ2-4; clone size: few; D gene: .; V gene: TRBV20-1; CDR3 DNA: TGCAGTGCTAGAGATCTAGCCAAAAACATTCAGTACTTC; CDR3 protein: CSARDLAKNIQYF
J gene: TRBJ2-1; clone size: .; D gene: TRBD2; V gene: TRBV15; CDR3 DNA: TGTGCCACCAGCAGTGGACGGCCGGGACTAGCGGGAGCCCCCTACAATGAGCAGTTCTTC; CDR3 protein: CATSSGRPGLAGAPYNEQFF
J gene: TRBJ1-4; clone size: .; D gene: .; V gene: TRBV2; CDR3 DNA: TGTGCCAGCAGGGAATATACCCAGGGGTGGGTGTTTTTT; CDR3 protein: CASREYTQGWVFF
J gene: TRBJ2-5; clone size: .; D gene: .; V gene: TRBV5-4; CDR3 DNA: TGTGCCAGCAGCTTGGGCGAGGCAGCGGGAGAGACCCAGTACTTC; CDR3 protein: CASSLGEAAGETQYF
J gene: TRBJ1-1; clone size: .; D gene: .; V gene: TRBV15; CDR3 DNA: TGTGCCACCAGCAGAGCGTCGAACACTGAAGCTTTCTTT; CDR3 protein: CATSRASNTEAFF
J gene: TRBJ1-1; clone size: few; D gene: .; V gene: TRBV6-5; CDR3 DNA: TGTGCCAGCAGTCGGGGACGGGCTGGGGCTTTCTTT; CDR3 protein: CASSRGRAGAFF